This TCR beta chain was sequenced for a study of T cell repertoires in cytomegalovirus infection. Across the study: Indicated by public TCR beta signatures were CMV infection and matching HLA type.

Study results and limitations: Using cumulative public TCR beta family frequency, the authors identified those who carried CMV together with the relevant HLA.

This clonotype was recorded many times. Its antigen is unidentified. A single record per CDR3 protein comes from TCRdb applying MiXCR to the reads. The sample yields about 770,000 distinct CDR3 sequences, 25% to 35% seen once. Germline-derived CDR1 and CDR2 are MGHRA and YSYEKL. CDR3 length: 16 residues. V lost 4 bases and J lost 2, with 14 bases in between. The sample here was cultured CD8+ T cells from PBMCs, taken from culture after CMV antigen stimulation. The chain combines TRBV4-1 with TRBJ1-4, with D possibly being TRBD1 (5 bases). The TCR sequence derives from a human donor in good health (CMV status not recorded). Some clones in this sample may be carry-over from other donors' samples. The CDR3 reads CASSPLGASTNEKLFF. In nucleotides, the CDR3 is TGCGCCAGCAGCCCATTAGGGGCGTCGACTAATGAAAAACTGTTTTTT.